This entry describes one T cell receptor (beta chain). CDR1 is SGHRS and CDR2 is YFSETQ in the germline V gene. CDR3 length: 14 amino acids. V lost 4 bases and J lost 3, with 11 bases in between. TCRdb's copy holds only in-frame clones and misses some; the assay was immunoSEQ multiplex PCR. The sample lists about 120,000 clones, more than 70% occurring once. The sample is drawn from a study of control samples from healthy donors and cancer patients. This chain connects TRBV5-1 to TRBJ1-5; a weak D match, TRBD1 (5 bases). The sequence came from a man aged 35-49 years in good health. The sample taken for sequencing was blood. The CDR3 reads CASSPDSANQPQHF. The CDR3 nucleotides read TGCGCCAGCAGCCCAGACAGCGCCAATCAGCCCCAGCATTTT.